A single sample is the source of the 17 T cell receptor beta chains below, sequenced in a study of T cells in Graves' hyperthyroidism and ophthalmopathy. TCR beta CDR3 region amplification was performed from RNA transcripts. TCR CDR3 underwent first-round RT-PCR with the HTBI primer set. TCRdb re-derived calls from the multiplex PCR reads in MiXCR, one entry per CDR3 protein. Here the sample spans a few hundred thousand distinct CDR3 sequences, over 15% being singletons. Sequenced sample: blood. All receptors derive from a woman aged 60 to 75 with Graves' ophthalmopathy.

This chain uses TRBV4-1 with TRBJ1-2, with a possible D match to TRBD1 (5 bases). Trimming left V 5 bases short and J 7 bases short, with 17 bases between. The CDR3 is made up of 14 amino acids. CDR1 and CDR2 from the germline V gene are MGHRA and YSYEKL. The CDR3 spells CASSSQVYSGGYTF. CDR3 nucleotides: TGCGCCAGCAGCTCACAGGTCTACTCAGGTGGCTACACCTTC.

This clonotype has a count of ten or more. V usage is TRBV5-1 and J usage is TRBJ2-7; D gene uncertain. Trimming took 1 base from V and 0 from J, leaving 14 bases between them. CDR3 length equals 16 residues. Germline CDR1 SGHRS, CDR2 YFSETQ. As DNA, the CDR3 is TGCGCCAGCAGCTTGCTTGCGGCAGGAACCTCCTACGAGCAGTACTTC. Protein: CASSLLAAGTSYEQYF.

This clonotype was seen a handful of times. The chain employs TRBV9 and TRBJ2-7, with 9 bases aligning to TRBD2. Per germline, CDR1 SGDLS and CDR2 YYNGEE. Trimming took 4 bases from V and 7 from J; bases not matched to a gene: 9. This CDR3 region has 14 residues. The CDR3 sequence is CASSSLVAGVEQYF. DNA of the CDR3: TGTGCCAGCAGCTCCCTGGTAGCGGGAGTTGAGCAGTACTTC. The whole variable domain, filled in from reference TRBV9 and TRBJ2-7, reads DSGVTQTPKHLITATGQRVTLRCSPRSGDLSVYWYQQSLDQGLQFLIQYYNGEERAKGNILERFSAQQFPDLHSELNLSSLELGDSALYFCASSSLVAGVEQYFGPGTRLTVT.

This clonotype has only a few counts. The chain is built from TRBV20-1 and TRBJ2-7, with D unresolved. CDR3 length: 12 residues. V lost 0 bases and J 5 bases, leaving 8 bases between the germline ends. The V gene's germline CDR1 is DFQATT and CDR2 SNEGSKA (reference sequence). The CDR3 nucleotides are TGCAGTGCTAGAGATAGACCGAACGAGCAGTACTTC. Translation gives CSARDRPNEQYF.

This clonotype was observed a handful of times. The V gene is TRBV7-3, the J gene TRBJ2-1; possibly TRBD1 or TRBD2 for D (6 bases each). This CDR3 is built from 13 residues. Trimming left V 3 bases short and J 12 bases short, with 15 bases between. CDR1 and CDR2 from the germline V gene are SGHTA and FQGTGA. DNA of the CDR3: TGTGCCAGCAGCTTCTCCGGGGGCCGGAGGCAGTTCTTC. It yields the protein CASSFSGGRRQFF.

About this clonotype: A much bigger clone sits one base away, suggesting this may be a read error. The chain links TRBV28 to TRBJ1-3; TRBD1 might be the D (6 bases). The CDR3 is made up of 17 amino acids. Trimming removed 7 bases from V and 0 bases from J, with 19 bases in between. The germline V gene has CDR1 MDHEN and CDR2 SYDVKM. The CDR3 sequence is CASTPRDIRSSGNTIYF. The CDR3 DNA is TGTGCCAGCACCCCCCGGGACATTCGTAGCTCTGGAAACACCATATATTTT.

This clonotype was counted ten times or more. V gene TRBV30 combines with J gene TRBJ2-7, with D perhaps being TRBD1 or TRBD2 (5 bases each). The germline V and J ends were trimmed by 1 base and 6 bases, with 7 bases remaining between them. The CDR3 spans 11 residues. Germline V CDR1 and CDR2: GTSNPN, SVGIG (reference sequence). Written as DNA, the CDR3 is TGTGCCTGGAGTGGAGGGGCCGAGCAGTACTTC. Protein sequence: CAWSGGAEQYF.

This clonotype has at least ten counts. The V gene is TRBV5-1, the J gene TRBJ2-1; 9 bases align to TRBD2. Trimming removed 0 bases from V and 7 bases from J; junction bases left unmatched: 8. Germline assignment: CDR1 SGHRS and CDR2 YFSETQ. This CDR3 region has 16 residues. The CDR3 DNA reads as TGCGCCAGCAGCTTGGTGGGGCTAGCGGGATGGAATGAGCAGTTCTTC. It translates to CASSLVGLAGWNEQFF.

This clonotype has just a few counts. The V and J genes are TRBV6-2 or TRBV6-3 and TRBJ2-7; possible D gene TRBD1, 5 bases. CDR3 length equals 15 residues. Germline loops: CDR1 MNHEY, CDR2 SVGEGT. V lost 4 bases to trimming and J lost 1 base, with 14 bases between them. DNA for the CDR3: TGTGCCAGCAGTTCTCCTACGACAGAATCCTACGAGCAGTACTTC. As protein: CASSSPTTESYEQYF.

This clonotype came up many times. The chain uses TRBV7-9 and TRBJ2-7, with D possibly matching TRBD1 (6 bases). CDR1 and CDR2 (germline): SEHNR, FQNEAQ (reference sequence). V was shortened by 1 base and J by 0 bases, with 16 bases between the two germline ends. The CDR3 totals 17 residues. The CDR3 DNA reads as TGTGCCAGCAGCTTAGTGGGCCCAGGGGTTAGCTCCTACGAGCAGTACTTC. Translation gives CASSLVGPGVSSYEQYF.

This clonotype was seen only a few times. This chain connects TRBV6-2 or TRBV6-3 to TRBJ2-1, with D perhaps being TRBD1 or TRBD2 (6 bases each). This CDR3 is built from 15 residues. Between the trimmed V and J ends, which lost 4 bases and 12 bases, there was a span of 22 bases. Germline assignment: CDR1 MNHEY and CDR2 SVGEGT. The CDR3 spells CASSFPRPPEGGQFF. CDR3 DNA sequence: TGTGCCAGCAGTTTTCCCCGTCCCCCCGAGGGGGGGCAGTTCTTC.

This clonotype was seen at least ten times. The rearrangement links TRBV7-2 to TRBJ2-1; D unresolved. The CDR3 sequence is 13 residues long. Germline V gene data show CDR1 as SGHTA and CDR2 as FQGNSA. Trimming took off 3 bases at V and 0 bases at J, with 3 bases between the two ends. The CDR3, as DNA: TGTGCCAGCAGCTTCAGCTCCTACAATGAGCAGTTCTTC. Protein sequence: CASSFSSYNEQFF.

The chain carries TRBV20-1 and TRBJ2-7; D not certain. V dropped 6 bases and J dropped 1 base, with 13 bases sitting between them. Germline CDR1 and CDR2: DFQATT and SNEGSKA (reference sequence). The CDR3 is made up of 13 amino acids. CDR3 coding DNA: TGCAGTGCCCCTACCGGGCGTTCCTACGAGCAGTACTTC. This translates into CSAPTGRSYEQYF.

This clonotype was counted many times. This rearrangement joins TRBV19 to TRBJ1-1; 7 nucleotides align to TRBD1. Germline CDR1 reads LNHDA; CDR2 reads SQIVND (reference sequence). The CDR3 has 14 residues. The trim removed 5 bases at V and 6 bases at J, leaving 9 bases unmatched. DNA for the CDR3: TGTGCCAGTAGTCACCGGGACAGACCTTCTGAAGCTTTCTTT. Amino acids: CASSHRDRPSEAFF.

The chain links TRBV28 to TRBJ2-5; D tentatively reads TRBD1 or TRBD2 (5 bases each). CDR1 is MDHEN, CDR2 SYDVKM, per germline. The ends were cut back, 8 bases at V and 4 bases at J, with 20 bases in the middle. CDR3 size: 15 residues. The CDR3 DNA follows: TGTGCCAGCCACTTCACCGGGACCGCGGGAGAGACCCAGTACTTC. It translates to CASHFTGTAGETQYF.

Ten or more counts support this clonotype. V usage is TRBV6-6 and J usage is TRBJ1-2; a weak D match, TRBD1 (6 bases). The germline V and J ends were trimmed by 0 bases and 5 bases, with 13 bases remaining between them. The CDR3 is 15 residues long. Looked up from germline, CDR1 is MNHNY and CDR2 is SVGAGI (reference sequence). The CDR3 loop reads CASSYSAGAHYGYTF. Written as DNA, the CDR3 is TGTGCCAGCAGTTACTCGGCGGGGGCGCATTATGGCTACACCTTC.

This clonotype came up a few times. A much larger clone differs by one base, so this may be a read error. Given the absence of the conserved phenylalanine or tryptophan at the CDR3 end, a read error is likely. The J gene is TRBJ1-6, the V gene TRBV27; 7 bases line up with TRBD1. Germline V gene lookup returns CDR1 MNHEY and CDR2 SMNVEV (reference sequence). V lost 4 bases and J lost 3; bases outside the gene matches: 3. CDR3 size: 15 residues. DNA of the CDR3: TGTGCCAGCAGTTCAACAGGGGACTATAATTCACCCCTCCACCTT. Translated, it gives CASSSTGDYNSPLHL.